Given below is one T cell receptor beta chain in context. Its matching antigen is unknown. These data belong to a study of cytomegalovirus exposure and HLA in healthy donors. Study-wide results and caveats: In a later analysis, a missense DCLRE1C variant was linked to TCR beta V- and J-gene trimming. It was reported in a later analysis that an Asian-associated ancestry cluster showed fewer N-insertions than the 666-donor mean. A prior analysis recorded that most TCR beta V segments were productive about 87% or about 30% of the time. Most sequenced TCRs were rare (though some public TCRs occurred in many donors).

The CDR3 spans 14 residues. V lost 9 bases, J lost 4 bases, and 16 bases lay in between. Germline assignment: CDR1 MRHNA and CDR2 SNTAGT. Amplification used 60 Vbeta primers and 13 Jbeta primers. Measured with immunoSEQ multiplex PCR; TCRdb has only the in-frame clones, and not every one. The data contain some 130,000 clones, 65% to 70% of them seen just once; the ten biggest clones take up around 1.6%. What was sequenced was PBMCs. The source of this sequence is a human donor in good health. The chain uses TRBV6-4 and TRBJ1-5; D uncertain. The CDR3 spells CASSPRTSNQPQHF. CDR3 bases: TGTGCCAGTTCCCCTCGGACTTCGAATCAGCCCCAGCATTTT.